This T cell receptor beta chain was obtained from a study of cytotoxic CD8 clonotypes in ibrutinib-treated CLL. Germline CDR1 GTSNPN, CDR2 SVGIG (reference sequence). Deletions cut 2 bases from V and 6 bases from J, with 13 bases between. This CDR3 has 13 amino acids. The table came from immunoSEQ multiplex PCR; TCRdb's copy has only in-frame clones and leaves some out. The repertoire holds 150,000 to 200,000 clones, with around nine tenths as singletons. The rearrangement uses TRBV30 and TRBJ1-1, with D perhaps TRBD1 (5 bases). Sequencing used PBMCs, obtained at disease progression, from a patient treated with ibrutinib. The receptor was isolated from a human donor with chronic lymphocytic leukemia. Here the CDR3 DNA reads TGTGCCTGGAGTCTCCAGGGTGACGCTGAAGCTTTCTTT. Translation gives CAWSLQGDAEAFF.